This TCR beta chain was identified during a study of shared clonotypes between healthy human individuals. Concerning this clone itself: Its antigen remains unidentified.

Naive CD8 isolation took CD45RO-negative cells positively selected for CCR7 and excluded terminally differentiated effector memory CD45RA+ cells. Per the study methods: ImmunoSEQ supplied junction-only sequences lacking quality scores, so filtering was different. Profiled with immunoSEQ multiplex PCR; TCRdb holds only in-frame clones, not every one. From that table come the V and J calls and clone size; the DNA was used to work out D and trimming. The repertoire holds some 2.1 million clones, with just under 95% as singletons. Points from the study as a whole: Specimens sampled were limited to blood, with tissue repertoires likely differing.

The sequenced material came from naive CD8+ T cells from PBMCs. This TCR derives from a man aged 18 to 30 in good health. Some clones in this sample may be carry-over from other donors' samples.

Here the CDR3 DNA reads TGTGCCAGCAGCGCCGGGGACAGGGCAGACACTGAAGCTTTCTTT. Encoded protein: CASSAGDRADTEAFF. This chain joins TRBV9 and TRBJ1-1; 9 bases are a match to TRBD1. There are 15 residues in the CDR3. Germline V lookup: CDR1 SGDLS, CDR2 YYNGEE. J lost 3 bases, V lost 3 bases, and 6 bases had no gene match.